This entry is about one T cell receptor (beta chain). Its cognate antigen has yet to be identified. The input lacks base qualities; no much larger clone sits a single base away. The immunoSEQ Assay, a bias-controlled multiplex PCR, was used to amplify TCRbeta CDR3 regions from genomic DNA. The published analysis was carried out like this. Nucleated cell counts per sample were estimated from amplification of reference gene primers within the assay. Sequence reads were collapsed and filtered to measure the absolute abundance of every unique TCRbeta CDR3 rearrangement. Productive Simpson clonality was computed per sample as the square root of Simpson's diversity index over productive rearrangements. Drawn from immuneACCESS, this table holds only the in-frame rearrangements with V and J called that TCRdb kept. Clones are partly lost; checked studies trace under half to an unresolved V gene and leave the rest unexplained. V, J and clone size are those of that table, while D and trimming were read from the DNA. The sample table holds 120,000 or so clones, of which 65% to 90% were seen once. About 12% of the sample goes to the ten largest clones.

This specimen belongs to a study of blood T cell repertoires in COVID-19 (dated by TCRdb to the early 2020s). Study-wide context: The collaborator samples originated in the United States, Italy and Spain and spanned the acute and convalescent phases of COVID-19. The samples were drawn from the first 160 participants of the ongoing ImmuneRACE study and from over 950 subjects provided by 6 global collaborators. The repertoires were released in a freely available public database meant as a resource for research on the immune response to SARS-CoV-2. Sample metadata almost always included a de-identified subject ID, COVID-19 status, age in years and sex. The dataset comprised deeply sampled blood TCRbeta repertoires from subjects exposed to, actively infected with, or recovered from COVID-19. The material from the prospective study consisted of cDNA or gDNA derived from T cells, B-cell-depleted T cells, or PBMCs. Where available, HLA class I and class II types were taken from metadata supplied by the sample provider and were not determined by assay-based typing.

The paper's findings and limits, for the study overall: Clinical and demographic metadata were provided uncurated, with the amount varying by source and participant.

Collaborating institutions collected whole blood in K2EDTA tubes following their own protocols. Collaborator samples were shipped for TCRbeta analysis as frozen whole blood, isolated PBMCs, or DNA extracted from either sample type. V is shortened by 2 bases, J by 5 bases, and the region joining them spans 10 bases. CDR1 and CDR2, looked up from the germline V gene, are MDHEN and SYDVKM. The CDR3 sequence holds 15 residues, the cysteine and phenylalanine included. Left in the record is the CDR3 DNA by itself, 45 bases read in frame from the first base. What was sequenced was peripheral blood. The chain is made from TRBV28 and TRBJ1-6; the D gene is not confidently resolved. The clonotype originates from a human donor in a cohort sampled during active COVID-19. The CDR3 corresponds to CASSLRGANNSPLHF. The nucleotide sequence is given as TGTGCCAGCAGTTTACGGGGAGCCAATAATTCACCCCTCCACTTT.